The text below deals with one T cell receptor (beta chain). Its antigen is not known. A read error may explain this, as a much larger clone is one base away. CDR3 length: 14 residues. With V trimmed by 7 bases and J by 5 bases, 7 bases remained unmatched. Germline-derived CDR1 and CDR2 are SNHLY and FYNNEI. The record originates from a study of CD8+CD57+ T cells in acquired aplastic anemia. Whole-study results and caveats: Shared by patients and controls, almost 30 CD8+ CDR3s were abundant in patients.

Genomic DNA, serving as template, underwent TCR beta VDJ and CDR3 profiling. TCRdb fed the reads into MiXCR, producing one record per CDR3 protein. In the table there are roughly 500,000 distinct CDR3 sequences, around 33% of which are singletons. The sequenced patients had an expansion of CD8+CD57+ cells seen by flow cytometry. This chain links TRBV2 with TRBJ1-5, with 8 nucleotides matching TRBD1. The sequence was collected from a human donor with aplastic anemia. Sequencing was carried out using sorted CD4+, CD8+, or CD8+CD57+ T cells (not recorded which) from PBMCs. The DNA of the CDR3 is TGTGCCAGCACCCGGACAGGGAGCGATCAGCCCCAGCATTTT. It yields the protein CASTRTGSDQPQHF.